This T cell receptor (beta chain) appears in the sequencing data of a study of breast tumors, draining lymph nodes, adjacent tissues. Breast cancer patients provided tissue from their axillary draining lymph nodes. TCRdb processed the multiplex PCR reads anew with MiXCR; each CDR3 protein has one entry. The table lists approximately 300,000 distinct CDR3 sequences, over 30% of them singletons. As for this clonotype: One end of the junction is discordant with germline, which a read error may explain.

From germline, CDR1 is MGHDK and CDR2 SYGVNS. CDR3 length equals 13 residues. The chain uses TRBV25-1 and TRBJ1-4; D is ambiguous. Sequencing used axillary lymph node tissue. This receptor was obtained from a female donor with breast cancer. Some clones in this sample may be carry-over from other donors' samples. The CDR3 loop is CASGEVGNEKPFF. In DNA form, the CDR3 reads TGTGCCAGCGGTGAAGTTGGGAATGAAAAACCGTTTTTT.